The 30 T cell receptor beta chains below were found in one sample sequenced in a study of CD8 T cells in ankylosing spondylitis. TCRdb passed the 5' RACE reads through MiXCR, listing each CDR3 protein once. Among about 220,000 distinct CDR3 sequences listed, approximately 10% were seen once. Material: blood, either unsorted or a sorted T cell fraction (not recorded which). The receptors were sampled from a male donor with ankylosing spondylitis or in good health (not recorded which).

This clonotype was observed at least ten times. The chain links TRBV28 to TRBJ1-2; D is possibly TRBD1 (5 bases). Trimming shortened V by 2 bases and J by 4 bases, and 11 bases separated the two germline ends. This CDR3 is 14 amino acids long. Per the germline V gene, CDR1 is MDHEN and CDR2 is SYDVKM. CDR3 protein: CASSLRGVAYGYTF. The CDR3 DNA sequence: TGTGCCAGCAGTTTAAGGGGCGTCGCCTATGGCTACACCTTC.

This clonotype was seen many times. The chain carries TRBV6-5 and TRBJ1-2; 8 bases align to TRBD1. V was pared by 2 bases and J by 6 bases, with 8 bases of the junction left unmatched. The germline V gene encodes CDR1 MNHEY and CDR2 SVGAGI. The CDR3 length is 15 residues. The CDR3 DNA reads TGTGCCAGCAGTTACGGGGCAGGGGGCTTAAATGGCTACACCTTC. It codes for CASSYGAGGLNGYTF.

A note on this clonotype: This may be a read error, as it is one base from a much larger clone. The rearrangement uses TRBV12-3 or TRBV12-4 and TRBJ1-2, with 7 positions matching TRBD1. The CDR3 has 13 amino acids. V was pared by 7 bases and J by 3 bases, with 5 bases of the junction left unmatched. CDR3 sequence (DNA): TGTGCCAGCATTCTTCAGGGGGACTATGGCTACACCTTC. It specifies CASILQGDYGYTF.

This clonotype was seen many times. The chain combines TRBV20-1 with TRBJ2-7; maybe TRBD2 (5 bases). The CDR3 covers 11 residues. Germline V gives CDR1 DFQATT, CDR2 SNEGSKA (reference sequence). With 6 bases removed from V and 5 bases from J, the gap between germline ends came to 11 bases. For the CDR3, the DNA is TGCAGTGCCACGGACTGGGACGAGCAGTACTTC. Residues: CSATDWDEQYF.

The J gene is TRBJ2-3, the V gene TRBV20-1; 7 bases are a match to TRBD2. V lost 5 bases and J lost 5; bases outside the gene matches: 13. The CDR3 runs 15 residues. In germline, CDR1 is DFQATT, CDR2 SNEGSKA (reference sequence). CDR3 coding DNA: TGCAGTGCTTTCCGGGATACTAGCGTGCAAGATACGCAGTATTTT. It is translated as CSAFRDTSVQDTQYF.

This clonotype was counted ten times or more. This chain uses TRBV5-1 with TRBJ2-1; D may be TRBD2 (6 bases). Trimming removed 0 bases at V and 7 bases at J, with 14 bases between. Germline V gene sequence: CDR1 SGHRS, CDR2 YFSETQ. The CDR3 length is 15 residues. In nucleotides, the CDR3 is TGCGCCAGCAGCTTGGAGGGCGGGGTGGTTAATGAGCAGTTCTTC. Translation: CASSLEGGVVNEQFF. Complete variable domain (other parts from reference TRBV5-1 and TRBJ2-1): KAGVTQTPRYLIKTRGQQVTLSCSPISGHRSVSWYQQTPGQGLQFLFEYFSETQRNKGNFPGRFSGRQFSNSRSEMNVSTLELGDSALYLCASSLEGGVVNEQFFGPGTRLTVL.

This clonotype was recorded a few times. The rearrangement joins TRBV12-3 or TRBV12-4 to TRBJ2-6; possibly TRBD2 for D (6 bases). Deletions cut 6 bases from V and 0 bases from J, with 12 bases between. The CDR3 totals 16 residues. The CDR3 region is CASSMGLPSGANVLTF. The CDR3 coding sequence is TGTGCCAGCAGCATGGGACTTCCCTCTGGGGCCAACGTCCTGACTTTC.

This clonotype occurred many times. The chain carries TRBV9 and TRBJ2-2, with 10 bases fitting TRBD1. The germline CDR1 and CDR2 sequences are SGDLS and YYNGEE. The CDR3 has 16 residues. V shed 2 bases, J shed 2 bases, and the junction held 3 bases outside the gene matches. For the CDR3, the DNA is TGTGCCAGCAGCGTCGGACAGGGGGGTAACACCGGGGAGCTGTTTTTT. Amino acid sequence: CASSVGQGGNTGELFF.

This clonotype was observed many times. Compared with germline, one end of the junction differs, possibly owing to a read error. The rearrangement joins TRBV7-7 to TRBJ2-5; no definite D call. The CDR3 length is 15 residues. CDR1 and CDR2 from the germline V gene are SSHAT and FNYEAQ (reference sequence). CDR3 residues: CASSLVGSGQETQYF. DNA for the CDR3: TGTGCTAGCAGCTTAGTAGGGTCAGGCCAAGAGACCCAGTACTTC.

This clonotype occurred a few times. The J gene is TRBJ2-3, the V gene TRBV12-3 or TRBV12-4; 11 bases are shared with TRBD2. This CDR3 spans 17 amino acids. Trimming at V came to 5 bases and at J to 4 bases, leaving 11 bases not matched to a gene. In nucleotides, the CDR3 is TGTGCCAGCAGTCCCTTTCCGGCTAGCGGGGGGTCAGATACGCAGTATTTT. Its protein is CASSPFPASGGSDTQYF.

The V call is TRBV6-5, the J call TRBJ2-5; no reliable D call. The V gene lost 1 base and the J gene lost 0 bases, with 9 bases spanning the gap. CDR1 and CDR2 (germline): MNHEY, SVGAGI. The CDR3 is 15 amino acids. CDR3 loop: CASSYWTRYQETQYF. CDR3 DNA: TGTGCCAGCAGTTACTGGACCAGGTACCAAGAGACCCAGTACTTC.

This clonotype was seen many times. The rearrangement joins TRBV7-2 to TRBJ2-4, with 9 bases fitting TRBD1. The CDR3 runs to 14 residues. CDR1 is SGHTA, CDR2 FQGNSA, per germline. V was pared by 4 bases and J by 8 bases, with 6 bases of the junction left unmatched. The CDR3 DNA sequence: TGTGCCAGCAGCTCCGACAGGGGGGGGTACATTCAGTACTTC. This encodes CASSSDRGGYIQYF.

In its sample, this clonotype was seen many times. The rearrangement uses TRBV5-1 and TRBJ1-6; D not certain. V was pared by 4 bases and J by 7 bases, with 21 bases between. CDR1 SGHRS and CDR2 YFSETQ come from the germline V gene. This CDR3 has 17 residues. The chain's CDR3 is CASSPTPSSPRNSPLHF. CDR3 DNA sequence: TGCGCCAGCAGCCCCACGCCGTCGTCTCCTCGGAATTCACCCCTCCACTTT.

This clonotype was seen many times. V gene TRBV5-1 combines with J gene TRBJ2-2, with D possibly matching TRBD2 (5 bases). Germline V gene data show CDR1 as SGHRS and CDR2 as YFSETQ. The V end lost 5 bases, the J end lost 0 bases, and 14 bases lay between the germline ends. CDR3 length: 16 amino acids. CDR3 protein: CASRPTLLANTGELFF. The CDR3 DNA follows: TGCGCCAGCAGACCGACATTACTAGCGAACACCGGGGAGCTGTTTTTT. The variable domain in full, with the rest retrieved from reference TRBV5-1 and TRBJ2-2, is KAGVTQTPRYLIKTRGQQVTLSCSPISGHRSVSWYQQTPGQGLQFLFEYFSETQRNKGNFPGRFSGRQFSNSRSEMNVSTLELGDSALYLCASRPTLLANTGELFFGEGSRLTVL.

This clonotype was found many times. The V gene is TRBV7-6, the J gene TRBJ2-1, with D perhaps TRBD1 (6 bases). Germline-derived CDR1 and CDR2 are SGHVS and FNYEAQ. Between the trimmed V and J ends, which lost 0 bases and 2 bases, there was a span of 11 bases. This CDR3 spans 16 amino acids. The chain's CDR3 is CASSLASGAPYNEQFF. CDR3 DNA: TGTGCCAGCAGCTTAGCGTCAGGGGCCCCCTACAATGAGCAGTTCTTC.

In this sample, this clonotype turned up once. A much larger clone differs by one base, so this may be a read error. The chain uses TRBV7-8 and TRBJ2-1; 14 bases agree with TRBD2. The CDR3 has 15 residues. Germline values: CDR1 SGHVS, CDR2 FQNEAQ. The CDR3 nucleotides are TGTGCCAGCAGCTTTCCGACTAGCGGGGGGGAAAATCTGTTGTTC. Its translation: CASSFPTSGGENLLF.

This clonotype occurred many times. This chain links TRBV5-1 with TRBJ2-7; TRBD1 is a possible D gene (6 bases). Germline V gene lookup returns CDR1 SGHRS and CDR2 YFSETQ. V was cut by 4 bases and J by 2 bases, with 16 bases left in between. This CDR3 has 15 residues. CDR3 nucleotide sequence: TGCGCCAGCAGCCCCCAGGGTGGGGACACCTACGAGCAGTACTTC. As protein: CASSPQGGDTYEQYF.

At least ten counts were recorded for this clonotype. The chain uses TRBV5-1 and TRBJ2-1; a weak D match, TRBD1 (5 bases). The CDR3 has 14 amino acids. V was pared by 2 bases and J by 7 bases, with 13 bases between. The germline CDR1 and CDR2 sequences are SGHRS and YFSETQ. The CDR3 nucleotides are TGCGCCAGCAGCTTTGAGGCAGGGCGGAATGAGCAGTTCTTC. It codes for CASSFEAGRNEQFF.

This clonotype has at least ten counts. V and J are TRBV5-1 and TRBJ2-3; D perhaps matches TRBD1 (6 bases). The CDR3 totals 17 residues. V lost 2 bases and J lost 1, with 17 bases in between. Germline loops: CDR1 SGHRS, CDR2 YFSETQ. The CDR3 is CASSFAGAPRRTDTQYF. In DNA, the CDR3 is TGCGCCAGCAGCTTCGCAGGGGCCCCCCGCCGCACAGATACGCAGTATTTT.

This clonotype was counted at least ten times. The CDR3 region is CASSFRQGSEQYF. The CDR3 coding sequence is TGTGCCAGCAGCTTTCGCCAGGGGAGCGAGCAGTACTTC. The chain joins TRBV7-3 to TRBJ2-7, with a weak D call TRBD1 (6 bases). CDR3 length equals 13 residues. CDR1 and CDR2 (germline): SGHTA, FQGTGA. The V gene lost 3 bases and the J gene lost 6 bases, with 12 bases spanning the gap.

In this sample, this clonotype turned up many times. The chain is built from TRBV6-5 and TRBJ1-1, with D maybe TRBD1 (5 bases). V was clipped by 2 bases and J by 4 bases, with 11 bases between them. The CDR3 has 14 residues. Germline CDR1 and CDR2: MNHEY and SVGAGI. CDR3 protein: CASSYVSRGTEAFF. CDR3 sequence (DNA): TGTGCCAGCAGTTACGTCTCGAGGGGCACTGAAGCTTTCTTT.

This clonotype was observed at least ten times. This sequence joins TRBV7-2 and TRBJ2-1; no definite D call. The CDR3 has 13 amino acids. V lost 4 bases and J 8 bases, leaving 12 bases between the germline ends. Germline V gene sequence: CDR1 SGHTA, CDR2 FQGNSA. The DNA for the CDR3 is TGTGCCAGCAGCTCGGTCCCGGGTTATGAGCAGTTCTTC. This encodes CASSSVPGYEQFF.

In this sample, this clonotype turned up many times. The rearrangement links TRBV2 to TRBJ1-1, with unresolved D. The CDR3 consists of 15 residues. Germline V gene sequence: CDR1 SNHLY, CDR2 FYNNEI. Trimming left V 0 bases short and J 5 bases short, with 13 bases between. CDR3 region: CASSEARNYGTEAFF. In nucleotides, the CDR3 is TGTGCCAGCAGTGAAGCGCGGAATTACGGGACTGAAGCTTTCTTT.

This chain uses TRBV20-1 with TRBJ1-6; 8 nucleotides line up with TRBD1. Germline values: CDR1 DFQATT, CDR2 SNEGSKA (reference sequence). CDR3 size: 17 residues. V lost 4 bases and J lost 9; bases outside the gene matches: 17. CDR3 amino acids: CSATRLGQGSGASPLHF. CDR3 DNA sequence: TGCAGTGCTACGCGCCTCGGACAGGGTTCGGGGGCTTCACCCCTCCACTTT.

The genes are TRBV5-1 and TRBJ2-3, with D perhaps TRBD2 (7 bases). Germline CDR1 and CDR2: SGHRS and YFSETQ. Trimming stripped 4 bases from V and 6 bases from J, with 21 bases between. This CDR3 spans 16 amino acids. CDR3 bases: TGCGCCAGCAGCGGGGGGCTCGGGGGGAATTCGGATACGCAGTATTTT. Translated, it gives CASSGGLGGNSDTQYF.

There are many counts of this clonotype. The chain joins TRBV7-2 to TRBJ2-2; D remains unclear. V was clipped by 4 bases and J by 5 bases, with 20 bases between them. The CDR3 runs to 17 residues. Germline V lookup: CDR1 SGHTA, CDR2 FQGNSA. In nucleotides, the CDR3 is TGTGCCAGCAGCTCCCCAGGCGCGCGGATCTCTACCGGGGAGCTGTTTTTT. It yields the protein CASSSPGARISTGELFF.

V usage is TRBV20-1 and J usage is TRBJ1-3; D is uncertain. Trimming stripped 3 bases from V and 0 bases from J, with 6 bases between. There are 13 residues in the CDR3. From germline, CDR1 is DFQATT and CDR2 SNEGSKA (reference sequence). The CDR3 nucleotides are TGCAGTGCTAGGGTGAACTCTGGAAACACCATATATTTT. This codes for CSARVNSGNTIYF.

This clonotype was seen at least ten times. The chain joins TRBV7-3 to TRBJ2-1; 9 bases match TRBD1. The CDR3 is made up of 15 amino acids. Germline CDR1 reads SGHTA; CDR2 reads FQGTGA. V was pared by 5 bases and J by 4 bases, with 6 bases of the junction left unmatched. The DNA for the CDR3 is TGTGCCAGCAGCGCCGGGACAGGGACTTACAATGAGCAGTTCTTC. This translates into CASSAGTGTYNEQFF.

In this sample, this clonotype turned up many times. The V call is TRBV19, the J call TRBJ1-1; TRBD1 might be the D (6 bases). CDR1 and CDR2 (germline): LNHDA, SQIVND (reference sequence). This CDR3 has 14 residues. V lost 7 bases, J lost 7 bases, and 19 bases lay in between. The CDR3 nucleotides are TGTGCCAGTACCGTAGACAGGCTTAAAGGTGAAGCTTTCTTT. Residues: CASTVDRLKGEAFF.

This clonotype was seen at least ten times. This chain joins TRBV15 and TRBJ2-2, with D tentatively TRBD1 (5 bases). The CDR3 runs 14 residues. Germline V CDR1 and CDR2: LNHNV, YYDKDF (reference sequence). The V end was cut by 4 bases, the J end by 2 bases, with 8 bases between. The CDR3 reads CATSKGPNTGELFF. In nucleotides, the CDR3 is TGTGCCACCAGCAAGGGGCCCAACACCGGGGAGCTGTTTTTT.